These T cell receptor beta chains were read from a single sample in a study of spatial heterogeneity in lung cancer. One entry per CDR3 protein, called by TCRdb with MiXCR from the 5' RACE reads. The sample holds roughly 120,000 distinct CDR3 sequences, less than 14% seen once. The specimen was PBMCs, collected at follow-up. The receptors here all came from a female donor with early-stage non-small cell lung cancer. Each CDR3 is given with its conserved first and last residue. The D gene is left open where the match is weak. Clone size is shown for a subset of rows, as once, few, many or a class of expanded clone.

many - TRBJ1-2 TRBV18 TGTGCCAGCTCACCACCGTTCGGGGGTCTCTATGGCTACACCTTC CASSPPFGGLYGYTF
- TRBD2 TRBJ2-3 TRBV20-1 TGCAGTGCACCGACTAGCTGGGGGGATACGCAGTATTTT CSAPTSWGDTQYF
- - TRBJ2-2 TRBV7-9 TGTGCCAGCAGCTTACTAGCGTTAAACACCGGGGAGCTGTTTTTT CASSLLALNTGELFF
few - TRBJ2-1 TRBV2 TGTGCCAGCAGAGGGACGAATGAGCAGTTCTTC CASRGTNEQFF
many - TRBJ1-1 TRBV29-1 TGCAGTTTCACCGGGGCAGGCCACACTGAAGCTTTCTTT CSFTGAGHTEAFF
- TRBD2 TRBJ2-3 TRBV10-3 TGTGCCATCAGTGAAGGACTAGCGTCAGATACGCAGTATTTT CAISEGLASDTQYF
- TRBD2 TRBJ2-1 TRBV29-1 TGCAGCGTAGGACTAGCGAACAATGAGCAGTTCTTC CSVGLANNEQFF
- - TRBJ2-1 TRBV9 TGTGCCAGCAGCGTAATGGGGACTTTGACCTATGAGCAGTTCTTC CASSVMGTLTYEQFF
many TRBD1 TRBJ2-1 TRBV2 TGTGCCAGCGGACAGGGGGCGAACTTTAATGAGCAGTTCTTC CASGQGANFNEQFF
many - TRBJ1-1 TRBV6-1 TGTGCCAGCAGTGAAGCTGCCTGGTGGTCTGAAGCTTTCTTT CASSEAAWWSEAFF
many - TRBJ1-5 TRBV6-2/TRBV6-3 TGTGCCAGCACCAGGGGCTATCAGCCCCAGCATTTT CASTRGYQPQHF
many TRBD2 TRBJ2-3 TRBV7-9 TGTGCCAGCAGTTCCTATAGCGGGAAGTCTCCAGATACGCAGTATTTT CASSSYSGKSPDTQYF
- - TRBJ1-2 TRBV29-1 TGCAGCGTCCCTGACGTGTTCAATGGCTACACCTTC CSVPDVFNGYTF
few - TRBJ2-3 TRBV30 TGTGCCTGGAGTGGAGGGCACACAGATACGCAGTATTTT CAWSGGHTDTQYF
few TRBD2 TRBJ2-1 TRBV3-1 TGTGCCAGCAGCCAAGATCCGGTTCTAGCGGGAGTTCGGTATGAGCAGTTCTTC CASSQDPVLAGVRYEQFF
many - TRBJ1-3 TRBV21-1 TGTGCCGTCGGATGCTCTGGAAACACCATATATTTT CAVGCSGNTIYF
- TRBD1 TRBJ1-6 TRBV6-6 TGTGCCAGCAGTAAGCGGGACAGGGCCCATTCACCCCTCCACTTT CASSKRDRAHSPLHF
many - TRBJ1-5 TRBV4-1 TGCGCCAGCAGCCCGGGACTGAATAGCAATCAGCCCCAGCATTTT CASSPGLNSNQPQHF
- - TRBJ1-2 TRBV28 TGTGCCAGCAGTCCCGGGAGTTTAGGATATGGCTACACCTTC CASSPGSLGYGYTF
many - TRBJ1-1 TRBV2 TGTGCCAGCAAACAATTTTTGAACACTGAAGCTTTCTTT CASKQFLNTEAFF
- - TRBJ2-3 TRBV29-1 TGCAGCGTTGAAGCCCCAGGGGGGAGCACAGATACGCAGTATTTT CSVEAPGGSTDTQYF
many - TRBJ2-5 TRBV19 TGTGCCAGTAGTGGAGCGGACCGGGAGACCCAGTACTTC CASSGADRETQYF